A selection of T cell receptor beta chains follows, all from one sample in a study of molecular identifiers for immune sequencing clone quantification. TCRdb fed the PCR reads into MiXCR, producing one record per CDR3 protein. The table includes approximately 550,000 distinct CDR3 sequences, around a fifth detected once. The sequenced material came from naive CD8+ T cells from blood, with Jurkat cell RNA spiked in. The receptors were gathered from a human donor in good health. Some libraries in this study had Jurkat cell RNA spiked in. Both conserved end residues are part of each CDR3. The D gene is left open where the match is weak. Clone size is given for some rows only: seen once, a few or many times, or a class if the clone is expanded.

- TRBJ1-6 few TRBV7-2 CASSLDQGLNSPLHF TGTGCCAGCAGCTTAGACCAGGGTCTTAATTCACCCCTCCACTTT
TRBD1 TRBJ2-7 many TRBV4-3 CASSQNRGLGYEQYF TGCGCCAGCAGCCAAAACAGGGGGTTGGGCTACGAGCAGTACTTC
- TRBJ1-1 - TRBV20-1 CSARGGDRSEAFF TGCAGTGCTAGGGGGGGGGATCGGTCTGAAGCTTTCTTT
TRBD2 TRBJ2-7 few TRBV6-2/TRBV6-3 CASSYPPERELYEQYF TGTGCCAGCAGTTACCCCCCGGAGCGGGAGTTGTACGAGCAGTACTTC
- TRBJ1-4 few TRBV2 CASSEMAGSEKLFF TGTGCCAGCAGTGAAATGGCAGGGAGTGAAAAACTGTTTTTT
TRBD2 TRBJ2-2 - TRBV4-1 CASSQETGARPGGELLF TGCGCCAGCAGCCAAGAAACGGGGGCTCGTCCGGGGGGGGAGCTGCTTTTT
- TRBJ1-1 - TRBV20-1 CSARQGRLYTEAFF TGCAGTGCTAGACAGGGGCGTTTGTACACTGAAGCTTTCTTT
- TRBJ2-7 few TRBV20-1 CSAGTTLYEQYF TGCAGTGCTGGGACGACACTATACGAGCAGTACTTC
- TRBJ2-3 - TRBV7-9 CASSLSPSADTQYF TGTGCCAGCAGCTTAAGCCCAAGCGCAGATACGCAGTATTTT
TRBD2 TRBJ2-3 few TRBV7-9 CASSSSVVAGGSSTDTQYF TGTGCCAGCAGCTCCTCCGTGGTAGCGGGGGGATCTAGCACAGATACGCAGTATTTT
- TRBJ1-3 - TRBV28 CASSLIYRLADHSGNTIYF TGTGCCAGCAGTTTAATATATCGACTAGCCGATCACTCTGGAAACACCATATATTTT
- TRBJ2-5 many TRBV6-5 CASSYGQTQETQYF TGTGCCAGCAGTTACGGGCAGACCCAAGAGACCCAGTACTTC
- TRBJ2-7 - TRBV3-1 CASSHADTTYEQYF TGTGCCAGCAGCCATGCGGACACCACCTACGAGCAGTACTTC
- TRBJ2-5 - TRBV4-3 CASSQEVMGETQYF TGCGCCAGCAGCCAAGAGGTCATGGGGGAGACCCAGTACTTC
- TRBJ1-1 few TRBV30 CAWSEGVVTEAFF TGTGCCTGGAGTGAAGGGGTTGTTACTGAAGCTTTCTTT
TRBD2 TRBJ2-3 few TRBV5-3 CARSGKTSYSADTQYF TGTGCCAGAAGCGGAAAGACTAGCTATTCTGCAGATACGCAGTATTTT
TRBD1 TRBJ2-1 - TRBV9 CASSFGQGEYFSHEQFF TGTGCCAGCAGCTTCGGACAGGGCGAGTACTTTAGTCATGAGCAGTTCTTC
TRBD2 TRBJ2-7 few TRBV6-5 CASSYSGVAGVRYEQYF TGTGCCAGCAGTTACTCGGGTGTAGCGGGAGTGCGGTACGAGCAGTACTTC
- TRBJ2-1 few TRBV15 CATSRDVELKPYNEQFF TGTGCCACCAGCAGAGATGTGGAGTTGAAGCCCTACAATGAGCAGTTCTTC
- TRBJ1-2 - TRBV9 CASSGGIPPYGYTF TGTGCCAGCAGCGGGGGGATCCCGCCCTATGGCTACACCTTC
- TRBJ2-1 many TRBV7-8 CASSSPHEQFF TGTGCCAGCAGCTCCCCCCATGAGCAGTTCTTC
- TRBJ2-5 - TRBV12-3/TRBV12-4 CASSSRSFPETQYF TGTGCCAGCAGTTCCCGGTCCTTCCCAGAGACCCAGTACTTC
TRBD2 TRBJ2-1 - TRBV3-1 CASSQDSQTSDEQFF TGTGCCAGCAGCCAAGACTCCCAAACTAGCGATGAGCAGTTCTTC
TRBD1 TRBJ2-5 once TRBV6-2/TRBV6-3 CASSYSRDSLQETQYF TGTGCCAGCAGTTACTCCAGGGACAGTCTACAAGAGACCCAGTACTTC
- TRBJ2-3 many TRBV2 CASEDEGVPTDTQYF TGTGCCAGCGAGGATGAGGGGGTCCCCACAGATACGCAGTATTTT
- TRBJ2-3 many TRBV6-2/TRBV6-3 CASSRRVGTLSTDTQYF TGTGCCAGCAGTCGCCGGGTCGGTACGCTTAGCACAGATACGCAGTATTTT
- TRBJ1-1 - TRBV4-2 CASSQQGRKTEAFF TGTGCCAGCAGCCAACAGGGGAGGAAGACTGAAGCTTTCTTT
- TRBJ1-3 few TRBV20-1 CSATPGDPEGVGSGNTIYF TGCAGTGCTACGCCCGGGGACCCGGAGGGGGTAGGGTCTGGAAACACCATATATTTT
- TRBJ1-5 - TRBV21-1 CASSKVTSSTGVDQPQHF TGTGCCAGCAGCAAAGTGACGTCTTCGACAGGGGTGGATCAGCCCCAGCATTTT
TRBD1 TRBJ2-5 many TRBV10-2 CASSESGTEETQYF TGCGCCAGCAGTGAGTCCGGGACAGAAGAGACCCAGTACTTC
- TRBJ2-7 - TRBV11-2 CASSLEGRLVVPYEQYF TGTGCCAGCAGCTTAGAGGGACGTCTCGTCGTACCGTACGAGCAGTACTTC
TRBD1 TRBJ2-7 - TRBV4-3 CASSPGTGKTYEQYF TGCGCCAGCAGCCCCGGGACAGGAAAAACCTACGAGCAGTACTTC
- TRBJ2-1 many TRBV24-1 CATSWQGGDEQFF TGTGCCACCAGTTGGCAGGGCGGCGATGAGCAGTTCTTC
TRBD2 TRBJ2-5 - TRBV12-3/TRBV12-4 CASSPGTSGGQETQYF TGTGCCAGCAGCCCTGGGACTAGCGGGGGCCAAGAGACCCAGTACTTC
- TRBJ1-1 few TRBV6-2/TRBV6-3 CASSYSRGGGPVQAFF TGTGCCAGCAGTTACTCTAGAGGAGGGGGGCCGGTTCAAGCTTTCTTT
TRBD2 TRBJ2-2 many TRBV27 CASTGWASGTGELFF TGTGCCAGCACGGGATGGGCTAGCGGAACCGGGGAGCTGTTTTTT
- TRBJ2-7 few TRBV7-9 CASSHGARPYEQYF TGTGCCAGCAGCCACGGGGCCCGGCCCTACGAGCAGTACTTC
TRBD2 TRBJ2-5 many TRBV5-1 CASSLVIAGGQETQYF TGCGCCAGCAGCTTGGTGATAGCGGGGGGCCAAGAGACCCAGTACTTC
- TRBJ2-5 - TRBV11-2 CASSPLLGGMETQYF TGTGCCAGCAGCCCGCTTCTTGGGGGAATGGAGACCCAGTACTTC
- TRBJ1-5 - TRBV7-9 CASSPDGSNRPQHF TGTGCCAGCAGCCCCGATGGCAGCAATCGGCCCCAGCATTTT
TRBD2 TRBJ2-5 many TRBV7-6 CASSNISGGAGETQYF TGTGCCAGCAGCAATATTAGCGGGGGGGCCGGAGAGACCCAGTACTTC
- TRBJ1-5 many TRBV4-1 CASSQGWSSNQPQHF TGCGCCAGCAGCCAAGGCTGGTCTAGCAATCAGCCCCAGCATTTT
TRBD1 TRBJ2-1 many TRBV29-1 CSDVDRAHYNEQFF TGCAGCGACGTAGACAGGGCTCACTACAATGAGCAGTTCTTC
- TRBJ2-7 few TRBV6-5 CASSYGVNYEQYF TGTGCCAGCAGTTACGGGGTAAACTACGAGCAGTACTTC
TRBD2 TRBJ2-3 many TRBV7-2 CASKTAGDRYTDTQYF TGTGCCAGCAAAACAGCGGGGGACCGATACACAGATACGCAGTATTTT
- TRBJ1-1 many TRBV7-2 CASSLAGGTNTEAFF TGTGCCAGCAGCTTAGCGGGAGGCACGAACACTGAAGCTTTCTTT
- TRBJ2-3 few TRBV7-2 CANSPWASSTDTQYF TGTGCCAACAGCCCATGGGCCTCTAGCACAGATACGCAGTATTTT
TRBD2 TRBJ2-1 - TRBV13 CASSLKGPLGRDEQFF TGTGCCAGCAGCTTAAAGGGACCCCTTGGGAGGGATGAGCAGTTCTTC
TRBD1 TRBJ1-1 few TRBV6-5 CASSPGTAMNTEAFF TGTGCCAGCAGCCCCGGGACAGCAATGAACACTGAAGCTTTCTTT
- TRBJ1-2 few TRBV2 CASRDSLLYGYTF TGTGCCAGCAGGGACAGTCTTCTCTATGGCTACACCTTC
TRBD2 TRBJ2-7 many TRBV6-5 CASSPPSEPFTSGGRVQYF TGTGCCAGCAGTCCGCCCTCGGAGCCCTTTACTAGCGGAGGTAGAGTGCAGTACTTC